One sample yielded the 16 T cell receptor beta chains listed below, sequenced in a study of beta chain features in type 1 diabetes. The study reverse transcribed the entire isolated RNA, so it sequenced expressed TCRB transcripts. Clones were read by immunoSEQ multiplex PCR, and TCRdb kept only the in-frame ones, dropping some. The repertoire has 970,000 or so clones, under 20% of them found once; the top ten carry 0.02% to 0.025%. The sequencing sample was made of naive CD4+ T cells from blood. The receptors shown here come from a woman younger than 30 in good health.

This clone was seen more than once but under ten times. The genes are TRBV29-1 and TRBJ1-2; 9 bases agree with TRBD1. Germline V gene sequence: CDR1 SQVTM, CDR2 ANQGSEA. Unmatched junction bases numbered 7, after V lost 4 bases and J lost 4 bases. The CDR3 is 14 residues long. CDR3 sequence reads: CSVGSTGGGYGYTF. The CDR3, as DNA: TGCAGCGTTGGCTCGACAGGGGGAGGCTATGGCTACACCTTC.

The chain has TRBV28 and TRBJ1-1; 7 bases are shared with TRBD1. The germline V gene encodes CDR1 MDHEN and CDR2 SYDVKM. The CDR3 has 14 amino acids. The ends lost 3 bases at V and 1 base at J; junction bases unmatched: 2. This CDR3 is CASSLWTGNTEAFF. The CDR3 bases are TGTGCCAGCAGTTTGTGGACAGGGAACACTGAAGCTTTCTTT.

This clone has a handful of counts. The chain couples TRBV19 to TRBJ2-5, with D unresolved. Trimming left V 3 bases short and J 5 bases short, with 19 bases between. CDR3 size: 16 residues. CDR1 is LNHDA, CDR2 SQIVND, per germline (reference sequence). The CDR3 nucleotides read TGTGCCAGTAGTATTTCCGGGCCCCTGAAGGTGGAGACCCAGTACTTC. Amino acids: CASSISGPLKVETQYF.

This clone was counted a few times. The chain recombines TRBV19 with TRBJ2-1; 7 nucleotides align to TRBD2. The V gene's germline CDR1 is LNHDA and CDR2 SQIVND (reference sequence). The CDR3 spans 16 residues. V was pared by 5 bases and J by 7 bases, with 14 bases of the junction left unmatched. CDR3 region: CASSPREAVNTNEQFF. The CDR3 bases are TGTGCCAGTAGTCCCCGGGAGGCCGTTAATACAAATGAGCAGTTCTTC.

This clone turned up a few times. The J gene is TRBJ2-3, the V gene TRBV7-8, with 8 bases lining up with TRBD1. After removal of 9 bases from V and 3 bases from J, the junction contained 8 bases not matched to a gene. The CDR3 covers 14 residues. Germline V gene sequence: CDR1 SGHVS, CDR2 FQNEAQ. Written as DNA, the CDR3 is TGTGCCAGTCGCCGGGGACAGGCGACAGATACGCAGTATTTT. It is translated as CASRRGQATDTQYF.

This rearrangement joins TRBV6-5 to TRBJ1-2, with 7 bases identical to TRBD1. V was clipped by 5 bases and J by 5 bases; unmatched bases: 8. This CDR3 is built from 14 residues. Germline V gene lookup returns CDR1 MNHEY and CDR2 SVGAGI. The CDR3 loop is CASSGDRGGYGYTF. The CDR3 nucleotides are TGTGCCAGCAGTGGGGACAGAGGAGGGTATGGCTACACCTTC.

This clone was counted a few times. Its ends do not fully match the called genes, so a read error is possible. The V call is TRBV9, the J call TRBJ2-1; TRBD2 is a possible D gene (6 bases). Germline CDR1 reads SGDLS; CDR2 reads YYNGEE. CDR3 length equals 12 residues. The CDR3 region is CASSPDQRALLF. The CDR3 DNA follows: TGTGCCAGCAGCCCAGACCAGCGGGCACTCCTCTTC. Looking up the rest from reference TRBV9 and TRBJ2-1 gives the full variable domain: DSGVTQTPKHLITATGQRVTLRCSPRSGDLSVYWYQQSLDQGLQFLIQYYNGEERAKGNILERFSAQQFPDLHSELNLSSLELGDSALYFCASSPDQRALLFGPGTRLTVL.

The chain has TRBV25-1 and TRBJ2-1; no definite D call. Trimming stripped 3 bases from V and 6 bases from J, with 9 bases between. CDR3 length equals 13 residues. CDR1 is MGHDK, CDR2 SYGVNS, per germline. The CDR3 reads CASSDQTTNEQFF. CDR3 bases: TGTGCCAGCAGTGACCAGACAACCAATGAGCAGTTCTTC.

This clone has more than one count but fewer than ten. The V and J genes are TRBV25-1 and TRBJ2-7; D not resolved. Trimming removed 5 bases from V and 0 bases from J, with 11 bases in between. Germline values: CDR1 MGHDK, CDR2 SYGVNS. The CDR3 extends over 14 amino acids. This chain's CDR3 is CASSSSRGSYEQYF. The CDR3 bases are TGTGCCAGCAGTTCCTCGAGAGGCTCCTACGAGCAGTACTTC.

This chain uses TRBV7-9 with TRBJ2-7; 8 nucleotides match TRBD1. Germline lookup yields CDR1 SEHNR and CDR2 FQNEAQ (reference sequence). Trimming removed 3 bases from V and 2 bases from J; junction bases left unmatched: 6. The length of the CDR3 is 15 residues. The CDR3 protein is CASSFGPQGAYEQYF. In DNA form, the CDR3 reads TGTGCCAGCAGCTTTGGGCCACAGGGGGCCTACGAGCAGTACTTC.

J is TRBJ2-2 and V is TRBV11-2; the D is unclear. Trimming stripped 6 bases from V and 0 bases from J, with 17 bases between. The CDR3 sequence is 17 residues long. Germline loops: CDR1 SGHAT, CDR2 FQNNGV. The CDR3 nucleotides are TGTGCCAGCAGAAATATAGCAAGGACCCCGAACACCGGGGAGCTGTTTTTT. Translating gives CASRNIARTPNTGELFF.

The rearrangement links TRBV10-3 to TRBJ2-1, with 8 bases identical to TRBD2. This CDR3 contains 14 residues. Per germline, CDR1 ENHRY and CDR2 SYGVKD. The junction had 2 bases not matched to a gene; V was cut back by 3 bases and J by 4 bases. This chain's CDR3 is CAISDSGMYNEQFF. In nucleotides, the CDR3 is TGTGCCATCAGTGATAGCGGGATGTACAATGAGCAGTTCTTC.

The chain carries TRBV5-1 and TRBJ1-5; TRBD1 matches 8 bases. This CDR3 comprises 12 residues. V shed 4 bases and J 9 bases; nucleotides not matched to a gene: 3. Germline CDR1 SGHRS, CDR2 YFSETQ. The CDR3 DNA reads TGCGCCAGCAGCCCCGGACAGGGGCCCCAGCATTTT. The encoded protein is CASSPGQGPQHF.

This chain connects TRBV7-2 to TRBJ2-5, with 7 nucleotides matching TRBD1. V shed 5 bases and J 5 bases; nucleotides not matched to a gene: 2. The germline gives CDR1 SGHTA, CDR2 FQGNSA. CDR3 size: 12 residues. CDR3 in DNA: TGTGCCAGCAGCGAACAGGGGGAGACCCAGTACTTC. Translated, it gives CASSEQGETQYF.

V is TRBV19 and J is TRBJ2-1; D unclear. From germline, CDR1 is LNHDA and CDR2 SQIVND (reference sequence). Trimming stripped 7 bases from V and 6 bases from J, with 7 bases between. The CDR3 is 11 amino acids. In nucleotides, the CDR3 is TGTGCCAGTACGTGGTTCAATGAGCAGTTCTTC. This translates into CASTWFNEQFF.

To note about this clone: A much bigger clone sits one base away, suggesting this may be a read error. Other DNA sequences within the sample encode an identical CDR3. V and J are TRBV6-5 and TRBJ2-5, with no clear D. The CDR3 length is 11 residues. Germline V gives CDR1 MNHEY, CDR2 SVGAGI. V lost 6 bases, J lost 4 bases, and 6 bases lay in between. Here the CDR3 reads CASSSGETQYF. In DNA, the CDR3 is TGTGCCAGCAGCTCAGGAGAGACCCAGTACTTC.